Here is one T cell receptor beta chain with its context. As yet, its antigen is unknown. At one end the junction does not follow the germline gene, possibly because of a read error. This entry comes from a study of T-cell reconstitution after alpha-beta-depleted transplantation in children. Overall study findings and caveats: Expanded clones from the graft, numbering several hundred, reportedly supplied alpha-beta T cells about two months after transplant.

A TCRbeta library incorporating unique molecular identifiers was prepared. Via MiXCR, TCRdb re-called the PCR reads, giving one row per CDR3 protein. The sample records approximately 650,000 distinct CDR3 sequences, around 13% being singletons. Germline V gene data show CDR1 as MNHEY and CDR2 as SVGAGI. The CDR3 extends over 12 amino acids. Sequenced here: PBMCs, sampled before TCRalphabeta/CD19-depleted stem cell transplant. The chain uses TRBV6-5 and TRBJ2-1; D might be TRBD1 or TRBD2, each matching 5 bases. The sequence came from a girl aged 2-10 years with congenital amegakaryocytic thrombocytopenia, due to receive a stem cell transplant. The CDR3 DNA sequence: TGTGCCTGCAGTCGGGGCTACAAAGAGCAGTTCTTC. Translating it yields CACSRGYKEQFF.